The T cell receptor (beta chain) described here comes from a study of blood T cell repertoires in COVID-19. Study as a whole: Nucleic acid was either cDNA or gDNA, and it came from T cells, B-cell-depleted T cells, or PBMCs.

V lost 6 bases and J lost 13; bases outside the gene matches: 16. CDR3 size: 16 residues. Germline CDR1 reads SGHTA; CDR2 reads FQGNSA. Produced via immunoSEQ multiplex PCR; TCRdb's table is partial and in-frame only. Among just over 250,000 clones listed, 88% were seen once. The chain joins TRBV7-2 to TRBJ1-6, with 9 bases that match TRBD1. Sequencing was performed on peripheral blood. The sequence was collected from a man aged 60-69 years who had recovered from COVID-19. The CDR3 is CASSSLGTGLLSPLHF. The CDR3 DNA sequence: TGTGCCAGCAGTTCGCTGGGGACAGGGCTCTTGTCGCCCCTCCACTTT.